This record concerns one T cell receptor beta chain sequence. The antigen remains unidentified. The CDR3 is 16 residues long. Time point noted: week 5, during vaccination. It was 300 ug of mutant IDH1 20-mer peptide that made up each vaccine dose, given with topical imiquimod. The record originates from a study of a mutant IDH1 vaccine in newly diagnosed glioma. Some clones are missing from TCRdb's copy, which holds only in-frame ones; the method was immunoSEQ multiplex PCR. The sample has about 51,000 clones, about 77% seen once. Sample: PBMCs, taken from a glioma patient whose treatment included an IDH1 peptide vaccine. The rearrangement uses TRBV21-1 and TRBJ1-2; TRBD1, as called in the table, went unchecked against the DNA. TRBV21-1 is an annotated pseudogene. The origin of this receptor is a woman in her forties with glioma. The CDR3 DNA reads TGTGCCAGCAGCAAAGTCCCGGGACAGGTGGGACGGGGCTACACCTTC. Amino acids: CASSKVPGQVGRGYTF.